These 4 T cell receptor beta chains share one sample of origin, sequenced in a study of cytotoxic CD8 clonotypes in ibrutinib-treated CLL (dated by TCRdb to the early 2020s). Reading the label with the study, this specimen's time point is: 24 months on ibrutinib. To prepare the library, the immunoSEQ multiplex PCR assay was applied. TCRdb carries this immuneACCESS record with in-frame sequences only. Its versions omit some clonotypes, under half of them owing to an unresolved V gene in the studies checked, with the rest unexplained. The sample data list fewer than 200,000 clones, and less than 85% of these were observed just once. Less than 6% of the sample is in the top ten clones. The input for sequencing was PBMCs, taken after 24 months of ibrutinib treatment. Source of these receptors: a human donor with chronic lymphocytic leukemia.

This clone has a single count. The rearrangement links TRBV27 to TRBJ2-5; D possibly uses TRBD1 or TRBD2 (5 bases each). The CDR3 totals 15 residues. With 4 bases removed from V and 3 bases from J, the gap between germline ends came to 15 bases. The germline CDR1 and CDR2 sequences are MNHEY and SMNVEV (reference sequence). CDR3 amino acids: CASSSGGKGKETQYF. In nucleotides, the CDR3 is TGTGCCAGCAGTTCAGGAGGAAAGGGGAAAGAGACCCAGTACTTC.

The chain recombines TRBV19 with TRBJ1-5; D possibly corresponds to TRBD1 (5 bases). The germline V and J ends were trimmed by 4 bases and 0 bases, with 13 bases remaining between them. Per the germline V gene, CDR1 is LNHDA and CDR2 is SQIVND (reference sequence). The CDR3 length is 16 residues. The chain's CDR3 is CASSSGGTYSNQPQHF. CDR3 DNA: TGTGCCAGTAGTAGCGGGGGAACATATAGCAATCAGCCCCAGCATTTT. Looking up the rest from reference TRBV19 and TRBJ1-5 gives the full variable domain: DGGITQSPKYLFRKEGQNVTLSCEQNLNHDAMYWYRQDPGQGLRLIYYSQIVNDFQKGDIAEGYSVSREKKESFPLTVTSAQKNPTAFYLCASSSGGTYSNQPQHFGDGTRLSIL.

The chain carries TRBV5-1 and TRBJ2-1; D is possibly TRBD1 (6 bases). V gave up 2 bases and J gave up 5 bases, with 17 bases separating them. The CDR3 spans 16 residues. Germline values: CDR1 SGHRS, CDR2 YFSETQ. The CDR3: CASSLVGKGVNNEQFF. The CDR3 DNA sequence: TGCGCCAGCAGCTTAGTAGGAAAGGGGGTGAACAATGAGCAGTTCTTC.

The chain combines TRBV15 with TRBJ2-2; 8 bases line up with TRBD2. The CDR3 contains 18 residues. From germline, CDR1 is LNHNV and CDR2 YYDKDF (reference sequence). The V gene end was trimmed by 1 base and the J gene end by 0 bases; junction bases not matched to a gene: 7. CDR3 loop: CATSRVTVLAANTGELFF. The CDR3 nucleotides are TGTGCCACCAGCAGAGTCACCGTACTAGCGGCGAACACCGGGGAGCTGTTTTTT.